The 26 T cell receptor beta chains below all came from one sample that was sequenced in a study of blood T cells in healthy people across ages. The authors ran a second PCR of roughly 6 to 11 cycles using a sample-barcoded 5' primer and a J-beta primer mix. Using its own MiXCR run on the 5' RACE reads, TCRdb lists one record per CDR3 protein. In the table there are about 830,000 distinct CDR3 sequences, about 62% of which are singletons. Sequences were obtained from blood. The receptors originated from a man aged 25-45 years in good health.

About this clonotype itself: The junction departs from germline at one end; a sequencing error may be responsible. The CDR3 is CASSFNGGDSGYGYTF. The CDR3 coding sequence is TGTGCCAGCAGCTTCAACGGGGGGGACAGTGGGTATGGCTACACCTTT. The rearrangement joins TRBV7-2 to TRBJ1-2; 7 bases line up with TRBD1. Germline V CDR1 and CDR2: SGHTA, FQGNSA. The CDR3 runs 16 residues.

The chain uses TRBV4-3 and TRBJ2-7, with 7 positions matching TRBD1. Trimming removed 5 bases from V and 3 bases from J; junction bases left unmatched: 7. The CDR3 has 14 amino acids. CDR1 LGHNA and CDR2 YSLEER come from the germline V gene. The CDR3, as DNA: TGCGCCAGCAGCACCACGACAGGGTTCTACGAGCAGTACTTC. Translating it yields CASSTTTGFYEQYF.

This chain uses TRBV12-3 or TRBV12-4 with TRBJ2-1; 9 nucleotides match TRBD1. The junction had 6 bases not matched to a gene; V was cut back by 6 bases and J by 6 bases. This CDR3 has 14 residues. The CDR3, as DNA: TGTGCCAGCAGCCCTGGGGACAGGGTCAATGAGCAGTTCTTC. Its translation: CASSPGDRVNEQFF.

The genes are TRBV6-6 and TRBJ2-1, with D tentatively TRBD2 (6 bases). Germline V gives CDR1 MNHNY, CDR2 SVGAGI (reference sequence). The CDR3 spans 15 residues. V dropped 0 bases and J dropped 8 bases, with 14 bases sitting between them. Here the CDR3 reads CASSYSGGNEDEQFF. The CDR3 DNA follows: TGTGCCAGCAGTTACTCGGGGGGAAACGAGGATGAGCAGTTCTTC.

This clonotype has just a few counts. The chain links TRBV5-1 to TRBJ2-4; 7 bases map to TRBD1. J gave up 4 bases and V 4 bases, and 5 bases lay outside the gene matches. The CDR3 is made up of 14 amino acids. Germline lookup yields CDR1 SGHRS and CDR2 YFSETQ. The CDR3 protein is CASSPDRVKNIQYF. CDR3 sequence (DNA): TGCGCCAGCAGCCCCGACAGGGTTAAAAACATTCAGTACTTC.

This clonotype was seen just once. The genes are TRBV28 and TRBJ2-3; weak D call: TRBD1 (5 bases). Trimming took 5 bases from V and 4 from J, leaving 13 bases between them. Germline V CDR1 and CDR2: MDHEN, SYDVKM. The CDR3 consists of 14 residues. The CDR3 nucleotides are TGTGCCAGCAGTCCCTACCAGGGCCCAGATACGCAGTATTTT. Amino acid sequence: CASSPYQGPDTQYF.

This clonotype was detected a few times. The chain combines TRBV4-3 with TRBJ2-3; 11 bases are shared with TRBD2. V lost 3 bases, J lost 2 bases, and 7 bases stayed unmatched. This CDR3 comprises 17 residues. Germline V lookup: CDR1 LGHNA, CDR2 YSLEER. This CDR3 is CASSQDLAGGHTDTQYF. For the CDR3, the DNA is TGCGCCAGCAGCCAGGATCTAGCGGGGGGTCACACAGATACGCAGTATTTT.

The V and J genes are TRBV28 and TRBJ2-7, with D maybe TRBD2 (5 bases). The CDR3 runs 16 residues. V was shortened by 6 bases and J by 4 bases, with 22 bases between the two germline ends. Per germline, CDR1 MDHEN and CDR2 SYDVKM. Written as DNA, the CDR3 is TGTGCCAGCAGCCGAGGCCGTGAGACACTAGTATACGAGCAGTACTTC. Translated: CASSRGRETLVYEQYF.

In regard to this clonotype: It may be a read error: a sequence one base away is much more abundant. The J gene is TRBJ2-3, the V gene TRBV6-6, with D perhaps matching TRBD1 or TRBD2 (5 bases each). CDR3 length equals 13 residues. CDR1 is MNHNY, CDR2 SVGAGI, per germline (reference sequence). The V gene lost 4 bases and the J gene lost 3 bases, with 8 bases spanning the gap. CDR3 region: CASSSGQTDTQYF. The CDR3 nucleotides read TGTGCCAGCAGTTCGGGGCAGACAGATACGCAGTATTTT.

The rearrangement links TRBV20-1 to TRBJ2-5; the D gene is possibly TRBD1 (5 bases). Trimming took 3 bases from V and 3 from J, leaving 14 bases between them. This CDR3 region has 14 residues. The V gene's germline CDR1 is DFQATT and CDR2 SNEGSKA (reference sequence). The CDR3 sequence is CSASYGQGKETQYF. The CDR3 region has the DNA TGCAGTGCTAGTTACGGGCAGGGAAAAGAGACCCAGTACTTC.

This chain links TRBV7-3 with TRBJ2-5; TRBD1 or TRBD2 may be the D gene (5 bases each). Germline V CDR1 and CDR2: SGHTA, FQGTGA. The germline V and J ends were trimmed by 4 bases and 5 bases, with 17 bases remaining between them. This CDR3 has 15 amino acids. The CDR3 loop reads CASSSEPGRLETQYF. CDR3 bases: TGTGCCAGCAGCTCTGAGCCGGGACGGTTGGAGACCCAGTACTTC.

The rearrangement links TRBV12-3 or TRBV12-4 to TRBJ2-1; 7 positions match TRBD2. The CDR3 consists of 14 residues. Unmatched junction bases numbered 10, after V lost 6 bases and J lost 8 bases. The CDR3: CASSLAAVGDEQFF. CDR3 DNA: TGTGCCAGCAGCCTAGCGGCAGTTGGGGATGAGCAGTTCTTC.

The CDR3 sequence is CSASKGRRQPQHF. CDR3 sequence (DNA): TGCAGTGCTAGTAAGGGCCGGCGTCAGCCCCAGCATTTT. The chain is built from TRBV20-1 and TRBJ1-5; no reliable D call. Deletions cut 3 bases from V and 6 bases from J, with 12 bases between. Looked up from germline, CDR1 is DFQATT and CDR2 is SNEGSKA (reference sequence). This CDR3 spans 13 amino acids.

This clonotype was seen a few times. This chain connects TRBV7-8 to TRBJ1-2; TRBD1 matches at 10 bases. The junction had 6 bases not matched to a gene; V was cut back by 8 bases and J by 3 bases. Germline loops: CDR1 SGHVS, CDR2 FQNEAQ. This CDR3 comprises 14 residues. The CDR3: CASSRQGADYGYTF. CDR3 DNA: TGTGCCAGCTCCCGACAGGGGGCTGACTATGGCTACACCTTC.

The chain has TRBV14 and TRBJ2-4, with 7 bases fitting TRBD1. The tail of the sequence fits TRBJ2-7 better, so the J call may be wrong. Germline assignment: CDR1 SGHDN and CDR2 FVKESK. The CDR3 extends over 14 amino acids. The CDR3 DNA follows: TGTGCCAGCAGCCAGGTACAGGGGCGGTACGAGCAGTACTTC. It specifies CASSQVQGRYEQYF.

V and J are TRBV18 and TRBJ2-1; D is unclear. The CDR3 consists of 15 residues. Deletions cut 2 bases from V and 3 bases from J, with 11 bases between. Germline lookup yields CDR1 KGHSH and CDR2 LQKENI. In DNA form, the CDR3 reads TGTGCCAGCTCACCAGAAGCAGGAGACTACAATGAGCAGTTCTTC. Translation gives CASSPEAGDYNEQFF.

The chain employs TRBV10-3 and TRBJ2-5; D may be TRBD1 (5 bases). The J call could be wrong; TRBJ2-7 is a better fit for the DNA end. This CDR3 contains 14 residues. Germline values: CDR1 ENHRY, CDR2 SYGVKD. In DNA form, the CDR3 reads TGTGCCATCAGTGAGTCTCAGGGAAGGTACGAGCAGTACTTC. This codes for CAISESQGRYEQYF.

The chain uses TRBV7-2 and TRBJ1-6; D call uncertain. Trimming removed 0 bases at V and 9 bases at J, with 12 bases between. The germline CDR1 and CDR2 sequences are SGHTA and FQGNSA. CDR3 length: 15 amino acids. The CDR3 loop reads CASSLAPLPASPLHF. The CDR3 nucleotides read TGTGCCAGCAGCTTAGCGCCTCTTCCGGCTTCACCCCTCCACTTT.

This chain uses TRBV7-2 with TRBJ2-4; 12 bases fit TRBD2. The CDR3 sequence is 16 residues long. Germline assignment: CDR1 SGHTA and CDR2 FQGNSA. V was pared by 5 bases and J by 1 base, with 3 bases of the junction left unmatched. The CDR3: CASSLLAGGAKNIQYF. CDR3 DNA sequence: TGTGCCAGCAGCCTACTAGCGGGGGGTGCCAAAAACATTCAGTACTTC.

Comments on this clonotype: No DNA is shown, since the ends of the CDR3 on it are uncertain; the CDR3 is the one TCRdb lists. This chain joins TRBV29-1 and TRBJ2-5; the D call TRBD1 from the table was never checked on the DNA. Germline CDR1 SQVTM, CDR2 ANQGSEA. Counting both end residues, the CDR3 totals 20 amino acids. The CDR3 reads CSVRTGLTDTQYFGPGTQYF.

This rearrangement joins TRBV7-2 to TRBJ2-2; a weak D match, TRBD2 (5 bases). This CDR3 has 16 residues. With 0 bases removed from V and 6 bases from J, the gap between germline ends came to 14 bases. Germline values: CDR1 SGHTA, CDR2 FQGNSA. For the CDR3, the DNA is TGTGCCAGCAGCTTAGCGATAATAGCTAGCTCCGGGGAGCTGTTTTTT. Translation gives CASSLAIIASSGELFF.

In DNA, the CDR3 is TGCAGCGTACAAACAGGGGGCTACGATCAGCCCCAGCATTTT. It yields the protein CSVQTGGYDQPQHF. The J gene is TRBJ1-5, the V gene TRBV29-1, with 9 bases lining up with TRBD1. CDR3 length: 14 residues. V dropped 6 bases and J dropped 5; count of bases not matched to a gene: 8. CDR1 and CDR2 from the germline V gene are SQVTM and ANQGSEA. The full variable domain, completed using reference TRBV29-1 and TRBJ1-5, is SAVISQKPSRDICQRGTSLTIQCQVDSQVTMMFWYRQQPGQSLTLIATANQGSEATYESGFVIDKFPISRPNLTFSTLTVSNMSPEDSSIYLCSVQTGGYDQPQHFGDGTRLSIL.

This clonotype was found a few times. The chain combines TRBV4-2 with TRBJ2-7; TRBD2 is a possible D gene (5 bases). Trimming left V 2 bases short and J 0 bases short, with 14 bases between. CDR3 size: 16 residues. In germline, CDR1 is LGHNA, CDR2 YNFKEQ. Here the CDR3 reads CASSQTEDASSYEQYF. The CDR3 region has the DNA TGTGCCAGCAGCCAAACGGAGGACGCGAGCTCCTACGAGCAGTACTTC.

This clonotype was counted a few times. V gene TRBV18 combines with J gene TRBJ1-1, with D hard to call. CDR3 length: 13 residues. The germline V and J ends were trimmed by 5 bases and 1 base, with 8 bases remaining between them. Germline V CDR1 and CDR2: KGHSH, LQKENI. CDR3 DNA: TGTGCCAGCTCAGAATCAGGGAACACTGAAGCTTTCTTT. Translation: CASSESGNTEAFF.

The V and J genes are TRBV11-2 and TRBJ2-7; 9 bases map to TRBD1. The CDR3 length is 16 residues. V lost 1 base and J lost 5; bases outside the gene matches: 9. From germline, CDR1 is SGHAT and CDR2 FQNNGV. CDR3 sequence: CASSLADGGQGNEQYF. In DNA form, the CDR3 reads TGTGCCAGCAGCTTAGCAGATGGGGGACAGGGTAACGAGCAGTACTTC.

This sequence joins TRBV5-1 and TRBJ1-5; D remains unclear. The CDR3 covers 12 residues. Germline lookup yields CDR1 SGHRS and CDR2 YFSETQ. Trimming left V 0 bases short and J 9 bases short, with 7 bases between. CDR3 coding DNA: TGCGCCAGCAGCTTGGATGGGTGGCCCCAGCATTTT. It translates to CASSLDGWPQHF.